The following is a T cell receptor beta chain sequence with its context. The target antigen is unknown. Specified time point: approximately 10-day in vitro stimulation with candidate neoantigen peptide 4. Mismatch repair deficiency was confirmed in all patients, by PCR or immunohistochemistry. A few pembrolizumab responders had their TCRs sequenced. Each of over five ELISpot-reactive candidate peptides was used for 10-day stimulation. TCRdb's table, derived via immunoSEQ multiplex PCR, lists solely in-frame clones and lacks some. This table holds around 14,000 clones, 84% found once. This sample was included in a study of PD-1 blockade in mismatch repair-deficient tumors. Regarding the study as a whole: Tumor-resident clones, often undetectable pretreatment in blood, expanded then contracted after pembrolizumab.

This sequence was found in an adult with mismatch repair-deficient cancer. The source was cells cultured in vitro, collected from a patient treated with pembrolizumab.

CDR3 nucleotides: TGTGCCAGCAGTGAGCAGGGGGCGCGTGGGAATGAAAAACTGTTTTTT. Translated, it gives CASSEQGARGNEKLFF. The chain employs TRBV2 and TRBJ1-4; 8 nucleotides agree with TRBD1. There are 16 residues in the CDR3. After removal of 3 bases from V and 5 bases from J, the junction contained 8 bases not matched to a gene. From germline, CDR1 is SNHLY and CDR2 FYNNEI.